These 20 T cell receptor beta chains share one sample of origin, sequenced in a study of cytomegalovirus exposure and HLA in healthy donors. PCR involved 60 Vbeta and 13 Jbeta primers. Clones were sequenced by immunoSEQ multiplex PCR, and TCRdb holds only the in-frame ones, with some missing. The sample yields about 130,000 clones, of which the top ten take up 2.5% to 3%. Source material: PBMCs. These TCRs come from a man under 40 in good health and CMV-seronegative.

J is TRBJ1-2 and V is TRBV30; D is ambiguous. CDR1 and CDR2 (germline): GTSNPN, SVGIG (reference sequence). The V and J ends lost 3 bases and 6 bases respectively, with 8 bases between them. This CDR3 comprises 11 residues. The CDR3 DNA reads as TGTGCCTGGAGAAACAGAGATGGCTACACCTTC. Its protein is CAWRNRDGYTF. The full variable domain, rest sourced from reference TRBV30 and TRBJ1-2, is SQTIHQWPATLVQPVGSPLSLECTVEGTSNPNLYWYRQAAGRGLQLLFYSVGIGQISSEVPQNLSASRPQDRQFILSSKKLLLSDSGFYLCAWRNRDGYTFGSGTRLTVV.

The chain joins TRBV21-1 to TRBJ1-1; TRBD1, the D gene given by the table, was not confirmed from the DNA. TRBV21-1 is shown as a pseudogene. CDR3 length: 15 residues. The CDR3 protein is CATNVRGRVNTEAFF. CDR3 nucleotides: TGTGCCACCAACGTAAGGGGAAGGGTGAACACTGAAGCTTTCTTT.

The rearrangement links TRBV30 to TRBJ1-2, with TRBD1 matching over 11 bases. Unmatched junction bases numbered 13, after V lost 5 bases and J lost 8 bases. This CDR3 is 15 amino acids long. Germline loops: CDR1 GTSNPN, CDR2 SVGIG (reference sequence). CDR3 region: CAWSPAGQGARGYTF. DNA of the CDR3: TGTGCCTGGTCACCTGCCGGACAGGGGGCTAGAGGCTACACCTTC.

This chain links TRBV7-2 with TRBJ2-5; unclear D gene. The V and J ends lost 3 bases and 4 bases respectively, with 12 bases between them. The CDR3 has 14 residues. Per germline, CDR1 SGHTA and CDR2 FQGNSA. CDR3 region: CASSFTGESETQYF. The CDR3 DNA follows: TGTGCCAGCAGCTTTACCGGTGAATCAGAGACCCAGTACTTC.

The chain joins TRBV9 to TRBJ1-2, with 11 bases fitting TRBD1. Looked up from germline, CDR1 is SGDLS and CDR2 is YYNGEE. The CDR3 spans 15 residues. J gave up 1 base and V 3 bases, and 2 bases lay outside the gene matches. Here the CDR3 DNA reads TGTGCCAGCAGCGGGACAGGGGGCCGTAACTATGGCTACACCTTC. It translates to CASSGTGGRNYGYTF.

A word on this clone: The same CDR3 arises from other DNA sequences in this sample as well. The chain carries TRBV20-1 and TRBJ1-1; TRBD1 agrees at 8 bases. CDR1 is DFQATT, CDR2 SNEGSKA, per germline (reference sequence). This CDR3 contains 11 residues. Trimming took 6 bases from V and 3 from J; bases not matched to a gene: 0. In DNA, the CDR3 is TGCAGTGCACAGGGGGACACTGAAGCTTTCTTT. Translated: CSAQGDTEAFF.

The chain employs TRBV28 and TRBJ1-4; the match to TRBD1 covers 9 bases. CDR3 length: 15 amino acids. The trim removed 4 bases at V and 8 bases at J, leaving 8 bases unmatched. Germline values: CDR1 MDHEN, CDR2 SYDVKM. CDR3 sequence: CASSWVGTGREKLFF. The CDR3 DNA follows: TGTGCCAGCAGTTGGGTGGGGACAGGGAGAGAAAAACTGTTTTTT.

This sequence joins TRBV28 and TRBJ1-1; 7 bases match TRBD1. The CDR3 runs 13 residues. Germline assignment: CDR1 MDHEN and CDR2 SYDVKM. J was trimmed by 2 bases and V by 8 bases; bases with no gene match: 5. The CDR3 coding sequence is TGTGCCAGCGTGGCAGGGGGAAACACTGAAGCTTTCTTT. Translation: CASVAGGNTEAFF.

This sequence joins TRBV27 and TRBJ1-1, with D hard to call. V gave up 5 bases and J gave up 0 bases, with 16 bases separating them. This CDR3 comprises 16 residues. Germline V gene sequence: CDR1 MNHEY, CDR2 SMNVEV (reference sequence). CDR3: CASSPWSVLMNTEAFF. The CDR3 DNA is TGTGCCAGCAGTCCATGGTCGGTTCTCATGAACACTGAAGCTTTCTTT.

This chain links TRBV29-1 with TRBJ2-5; tentative D call: TRBD1 (5 bases). TRBJ2-7 matches the DNA end more closely, so the J call is doubtful. The CDR3 consists of 16 residues. Germline loops: CDR1 SQVTM, CDR2 ANQGSEA. In nucleotides, the CDR3 is TGCAGCGTTGTTGGCGTCCAGGGTTTGGGTACCTACGAGCAGTACTTC. It yields the protein CSVVGVQGLGTYEQYF.

For the CDR3, the DNA is TGTGCCAGCAGTGACAACTCCTACGAGCAGTACTTC. It translates to CASSDNSYEQYF. The J gene is TRBJ2-7, the V gene TRBV2; D gene uncertain. V shed 3 bases and J shed 0 bases, with 3 bases lying between them. In germline, CDR1 is SNHLY, CDR2 FYNNEI. The CDR3 totals 12 residues. Combining the CDR3 with reference TRBV2 and TRBJ2-7 gives the whole variable domain EPEVTQTPSHQVTQMGQEVILRCVPISNHLYFYWYRQILGQKVEFLVSFYNNEISEKSEIFDDQFSVERPDGSNFTLKIRSTKLEDSAMYFCASSDNSYEQYFGPGTRLTVT.

The rearrangement uses TRBV7-9 and TRBJ1-6; D might be TRBD1 (6 bases). The germline V gene encodes CDR1 SEHNR and CDR2 FQNEAQ (reference sequence). Trimming took 5 bases from V and 0 from J, leaving 14 bases between them. The CDR3 runs to 17 residues. The CDR3 bases are TGTGCCAGCAGCATCGCAGGGGAGAGCTCCTATAATTCACCCCTCCACTTT. This sequence encodes CASSIAGESSYNSPLHF.

The rearrangement links TRBV11-2 to TRBJ2-3; 11 positions match TRBD2. The CDR3 length is 15 residues. Germline CDR1 reads SGHAT; CDR2 reads FQNNGV. Losses at the gene ends were 7 bases for V and 2 bases for J; bases not matched to a gene: 5. The CDR3 region has the DNA TGTGCCAGCACCACTAGCGGGAGAATCACAGATACGCAGTATTTT. It translates to CASTTSGRITDTQYF.

The CDR3 DNA sequence: TGTGCCAGTAGCCCGGGACTAGCGGGAGTTTTCCCTCTAACGGATACGCAGTATTTT. Translated: CASSPGLAGVFPLTDTQYF. The chain combines TRBV19 with TRBJ2-3; TRBD2 matches 14 bases. From germline, CDR1 is LNHDA and CDR2 SQIVND (reference sequence). V shed 6 bases, J shed 6 bases, and the junction held 17 bases outside the gene matches. There are 19 residues in the CDR3.

The chain carries TRBV27 and TRBJ2-5; 7 nucleotides match TRBD2. The CDR3 covers 14 residues. The germline V gene has CDR1 MNHEY and CDR2 SMNVEV (reference sequence). Germline trimming cut 3 bases from V and 3 bases from J; bases unmatched to any gene: 4. The CDR3 DNA sequence: TGTGCCAGCAGTTTTGGGCTAGCGGAAGAGACCCAGTACTTC. Its translation is CASSFGLAEETQYF.

V and J are TRBV7-9 and TRBJ1-2, with D perhaps TRBD1 (5 bases). The V end lost 1 base, the J end lost 7 bases, and 16 bases lay between the germline ends. The germline V gene has CDR1 SEHNR and CDR2 FQNEAQ (reference sequence). The CDR3 is 15 residues long. Here the CDR3 DNA reads TGTGCCAGCAGCTTAGAGTATGGCAGGGTCTTTGGCTACACCTTC. Protein product: CASSLEYGRVFGYTF.

The chain uses TRBV6-5 and TRBJ2-7; D might be TRBD2 (6 bases). CDR3 length equals 14 residues. V was pared by 6 bases and J by 5 bases, with 17 bases between. CDR1 is MNHEY, CDR2 SVGAGI, per germline. For the CDR3, the DNA is TGTGCCAGCAGGCAGCGGGCCGCCCCCAACGAGCAGTACTTC. This sequence encodes CASRQRAAPNEQYF.

The chain employs TRBV2 and TRBJ2-7; the match to TRBD1 covers 8 bases. V gave up 4 bases and J gave up 2 bases; unmatched junction bases: 13. From germline, CDR1 is SNHLY and CDR2 FYNNEI. The CDR3 length is 17 residues. The CDR3 nucleotides are TGTGCCAGCAGTGGTCCGGCTAGGGGGACAGGACCCTACGAGCAGTACTTC. This encodes CASSGPARGTGPYEQYF.

The chain uses TRBV29-1 and TRBJ2-2, with 8 bases matching TRBD1. V lost 7 bases to trimming and J lost 4 bases; unmatched junction nucleotides: 11. Per the germline V gene, CDR1 is SQVTM and CDR2 is ANQGSEA. CDR3 length: 15 amino acids. The DNA for the CDR3 is TGCAGCGCCAAGGGGGCTGGACAGGGCACCGGGGAGCTGTTTTTT. This translates into CSAKGAGQGTGELFF.

The chain joins TRBV10-3 to TRBJ1-1; no reliable D call. The V end was cut by 4 bases, the J end by 5 bases, with 14 bases between. The CDR3 extends over 14 amino acids. Germline-derived CDR1 and CDR2 are ENHRY and SYGVKD. CDR3 loop: CAISGASYETEAFF. As DNA, the CDR3 is TGTGCCATCAGTGGGGCCAGTTACGAAACTGAAGCTTTCTTT.